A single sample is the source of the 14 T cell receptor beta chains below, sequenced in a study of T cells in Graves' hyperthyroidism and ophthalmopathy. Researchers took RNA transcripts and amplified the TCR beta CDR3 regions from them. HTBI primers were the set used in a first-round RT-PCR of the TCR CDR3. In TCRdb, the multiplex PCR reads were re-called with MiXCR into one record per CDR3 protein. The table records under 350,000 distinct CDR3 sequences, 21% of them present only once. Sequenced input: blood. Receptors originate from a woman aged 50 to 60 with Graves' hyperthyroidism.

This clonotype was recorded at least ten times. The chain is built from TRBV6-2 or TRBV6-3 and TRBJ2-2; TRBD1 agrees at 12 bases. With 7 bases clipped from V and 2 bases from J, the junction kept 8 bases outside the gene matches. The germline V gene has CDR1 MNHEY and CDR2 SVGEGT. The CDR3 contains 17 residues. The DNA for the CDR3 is TGTGCCAGCACCCTCCGGGGACAGGGGGCAAACACCGGGGAGCTGTTTTTT. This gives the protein CASTLRGQGANTGELFF.

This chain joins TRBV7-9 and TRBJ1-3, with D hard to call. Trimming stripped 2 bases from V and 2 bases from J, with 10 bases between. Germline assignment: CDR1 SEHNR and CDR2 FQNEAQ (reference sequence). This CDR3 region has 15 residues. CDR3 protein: CASSLISRPGNTIYF. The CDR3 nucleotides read TGTGCCAGCAGCTTAATCAGTCGGCCTGGAAACACCATATATTTT.

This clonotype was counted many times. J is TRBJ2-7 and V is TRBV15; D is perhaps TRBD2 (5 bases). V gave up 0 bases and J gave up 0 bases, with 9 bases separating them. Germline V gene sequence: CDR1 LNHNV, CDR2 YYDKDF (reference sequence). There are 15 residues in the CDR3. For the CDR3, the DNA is TGTGCCACCAGCAGAGATCGGGGAAACTCCTACGAGCAGTACTTC. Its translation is CATSRDRGNSYEQYF.

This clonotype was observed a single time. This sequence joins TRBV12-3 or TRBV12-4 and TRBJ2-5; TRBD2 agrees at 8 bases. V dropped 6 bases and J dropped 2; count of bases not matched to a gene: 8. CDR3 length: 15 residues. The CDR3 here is CASSIPGTRQETQYF. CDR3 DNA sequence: TGTGCCAGCAGCATCCCCGGGACTAGGCAAGAGACCCAGTACTTC.

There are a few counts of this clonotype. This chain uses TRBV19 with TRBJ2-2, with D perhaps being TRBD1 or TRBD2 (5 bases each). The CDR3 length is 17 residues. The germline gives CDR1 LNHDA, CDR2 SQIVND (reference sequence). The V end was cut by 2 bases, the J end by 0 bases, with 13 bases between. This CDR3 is CASSITGTGTNTGELFF. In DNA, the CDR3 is TGTGCCAGTAGTATAACCGGGACGGGGACGAACACCGGGGAGCTGTTTTTT.

Here the CDR3 DNA reads TGTGCCAGCAGTGAAGGTGCTCTCTACAATGAGCAGTTCTTC. Residues: CASSEGALYNEQFF. The chain has TRBV6-1 and TRBJ2-1, with no clear D. Trimming stripped 1 base from V and 3 bases from J, with 7 bases between. Germline-derived CDR1 and CDR2 are MNHNS and SASEGT. The CDR3 has 14 residues.

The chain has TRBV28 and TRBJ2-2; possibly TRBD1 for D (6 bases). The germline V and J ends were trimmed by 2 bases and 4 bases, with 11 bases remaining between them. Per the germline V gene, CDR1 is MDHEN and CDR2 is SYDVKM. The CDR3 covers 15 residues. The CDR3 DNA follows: TGTGCCAGCAGTTTAACAGGGCCCCCCACCGGGGAGCTGTTTTTT. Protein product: CASSLTGPPTGELFF.

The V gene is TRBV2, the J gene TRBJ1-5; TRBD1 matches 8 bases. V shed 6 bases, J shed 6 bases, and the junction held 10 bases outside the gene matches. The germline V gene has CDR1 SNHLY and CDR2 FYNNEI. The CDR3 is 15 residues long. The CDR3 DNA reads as TGTGCCAGCAGGGCGACAGGGGTAGGTAGTCAGCCCCAGCATTTT. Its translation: CASRATGVGSQPQHF.

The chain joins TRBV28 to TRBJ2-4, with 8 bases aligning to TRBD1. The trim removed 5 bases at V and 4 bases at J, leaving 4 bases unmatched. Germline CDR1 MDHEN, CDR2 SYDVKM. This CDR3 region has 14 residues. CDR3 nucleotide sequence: TGTGCCAGCAGTCCAAGGACAGGGAAAAACATTCAGTACTTC. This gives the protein CASSPRTGKNIQYF.

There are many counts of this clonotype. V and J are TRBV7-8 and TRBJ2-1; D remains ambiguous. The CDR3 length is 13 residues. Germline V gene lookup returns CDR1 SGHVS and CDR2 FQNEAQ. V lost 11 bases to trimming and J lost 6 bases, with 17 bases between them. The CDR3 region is CALRPLNSNEQFF. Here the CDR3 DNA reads TGTGCCCTCAGGCCGCTAAATTCCAATGAGCAGTTCTTC.

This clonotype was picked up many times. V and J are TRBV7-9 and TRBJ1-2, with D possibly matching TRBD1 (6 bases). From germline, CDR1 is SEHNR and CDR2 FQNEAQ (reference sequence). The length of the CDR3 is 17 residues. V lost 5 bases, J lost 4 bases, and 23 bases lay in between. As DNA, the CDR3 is TGTGCCAGCAGCCCGCCCCCAGACAGGCTCGTCCCCTATGGCTACACCTTC. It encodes CASSPPPDRLVPYGYTF.

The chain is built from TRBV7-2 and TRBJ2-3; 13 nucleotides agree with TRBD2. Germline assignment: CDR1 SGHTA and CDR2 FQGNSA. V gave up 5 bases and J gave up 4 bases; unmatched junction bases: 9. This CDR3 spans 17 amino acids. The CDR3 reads CASSTRTSGGRADTQYF. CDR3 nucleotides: TGTGCCAGCAGCACCCGGACTAGCGGGGGTAGGGCAGATACGCAGTATTTT. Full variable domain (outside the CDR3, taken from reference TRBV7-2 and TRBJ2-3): GAGVSQSPSNKVTEKGKDVELRCDPISGHTALYWYRQSLGQGLEFLIYFQGNSAPDKSGLPSDRFSAERTGGSVSTLTIQRTQQEDSAVYLCASSTRTSGGRADTQYFGPGTRLTVL.

CDR3 loop: CASTTGAKNIQYF. The DNA for the CDR3 is TGTGCCAGTACGACAGGAGCCAAAAACATTCAGTACTTC. The genes are TRBV19 and TRBJ2-4; D is perhaps TRBD1 (6 bases). The CDR3 loop spans 13 amino acids. In germline, CDR1 is LNHDA, CDR2 SQIVND (reference sequence). Trimming stripped 7 bases from V and 0 bases from J, with 7 bases between.

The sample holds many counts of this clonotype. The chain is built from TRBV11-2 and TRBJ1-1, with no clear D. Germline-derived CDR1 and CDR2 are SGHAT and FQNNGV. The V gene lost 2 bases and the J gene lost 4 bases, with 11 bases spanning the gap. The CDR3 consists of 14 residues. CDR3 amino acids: CASSLREWITEAFF. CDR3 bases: TGTGCCAGCAGCTTACGGGAGTGGATCACTGAAGCTTTCTTT. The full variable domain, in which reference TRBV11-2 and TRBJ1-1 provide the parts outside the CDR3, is EAGVAQSPRYKIIEKRQSVAFWCNPISGHATLYWYQQILGQGPKLLIQFQNNGVVDDSQLPKDRFSAERLKGVDSTLKIQPAKLEDSAVYLCASSLREWITEAFFGQGTRLTVV.